The rows below give T cell receptor beta chains drawn from one sample of a study of blood T cell repertoires in COVID-19. Generated by immunoSEQ multiplex PCR, the TCRdb table keeps only in-frame clones and is missing some. Of 290,000 or so clones in the sample, about nine tenths are singletons; the top ten hold about 2.5%. Sequenced: peripheral blood. The receptors here all came from a man in his late teens or twenties with active or convalescent COVID-19. Each CDR3 is given with its conserved first and last residue. The order of the fields is D gene, V gene, clone size, J gene, CDR3 DNA, CDR3 protein. D genes are given only for firm matches. Only part of the rows carry a size: once, few, many, or a class if the clone is expanded.

.	TRBV9	.	TRBJ2-6	TGTGCCAGCAGCCCGAACACCGTCTCTGGGGCCAACGTCCTGACTTTC	CASSPNTVSGANVLTF
.	TRBV27	.	TRBJ1-1	TGTGCCAGCAGTCCTCGAGGGGGACGCACTGAAGCTTTCTTT	CASSPRGGRTEAFF
.	TRBV7-6	once	TRBJ2-7	TGTGCCAGCAGGTTCGGGACTCACCTCCCCCTCTACGAGCAGTACTTC	CASRFGTHLPLYEQYF
.	TRBV12-3/TRBV12-4	.	TRBJ1-5	TGTGCCAGCAGACCCGGGGTAAGTCAGCCCCAGCATTTT	CASRPGVSQPQHF
.	TRBV5-5	.	TRBJ2-7	TGTGCCAGCAGCTTGGACATACAGAGGGCGTACTTC	CASSLDIQRAYF
TRBD1	TRBV27	.	TRBJ1-1	TGTGCCAGCAGCTCACAGGGGGCGGGGAACACTGAAGCTTTCTTT	CASSSQGAGNTEAFF
TRBD2	TRBV7-9	.	TRBJ2-1	TGTGCCAGCAGCTTGGGACTAGCGGGGGGGCTAAATGAGCAGTTCTTC	CASSLGLAGGLNEQFF
.	TRBV19	.	TRBJ1-5	TGTGCCAGTACACAGTTTAAGTTCGATCAGCCCCAGCATTTT	CASTQFKFDQPQHF
.	TRBV5-1	.	TRBJ2-1	TGCGCCAGCAGCTTGGTGACAGGCGGGAGCTCCTACAATGAGCAGTTCTTC	CASSLVTGGSSYNEQFF
.	TRBV5-1	few	TRBJ2-3	TGCGCCAGCAAAGGGGATAGCACAGATACGCAGTATTTT	CASKGDSTDTQYF
TRBD2	TRBV5-1	.	TRBJ2-3	TGCGCCAGCAGCTTGGGACTAGCGGGAGGGCCTACTAGCACAGATACGCAGTATTTT	CASSLGLAGGPTSTDTQYF
TRBD1	TRBV10-3	once	TRBJ2-5	TGTGCCATCAGTAAAACAGGGGGCCAAGAGACCCAGTACTTC	CAISKTGGQETQYF
TRBD1	TRBV3-1/TRBV3-2	.	TRBJ1-5	TGTGCCAGCAGCCCCAACCCTCACGACAGGGAACATAGCAATCAGCCCCAGCATTTT	CASSPNPHDREHSNQPQHF
.	TRBV6-4	.	TRBJ1-4	TGTGCCACTGGTCAGGGGAATAATGAAAAACTGTTTTTT	CATGQGNNEKLFF